The 30 T cell receptor beta chains listed next were all sequenced from one sample in a study of blood T cell repertoires in COVID-19. Generated by immunoSEQ multiplex PCR, the TCRdb table keeps only in-frame clones and is missing some. This sample has 170,000 or so clones, with around nine tenths found just once. Specimen: peripheral blood. These receptors were taken from a middle-aged man with active or convalescent COVID-19.

The chain carries TRBV12-5 and TRBJ1-1, with 7 nucleotides matching TRBD1. The germline V gene has CDR1 LGHNT and CDR2 FRNRAP. The CDR3 totals 13 residues. Losses at the gene ends were 6 bases for V and 4 bases for J; bases not matched to a gene: 5. CDR3 in amino acids: CASGRQGSTEAFF. The CDR3 DNA follows: TGTGCTAGTGGACGACAGGGAAGCACTGAAGCTTTCTTT.

This chain connects TRBV6-6 to TRBJ1-5; D remains unclear. Germline values: CDR1 MNHNY, CDR2 SVGAGI (reference sequence). The CDR3 runs to 14 residues. V lost 7 bases and J 0 bases, leaving 10 bases between the germline ends. In DNA form, the CDR3 reads TGTGCCAGCACCACCGTAGATAGCAATCAGCCCCAGCATTTT. Translation: CASTTVDSNQPQHF.

The rearrangement joins TRBV3-1 (or the pseudogene TRBV3-2) to TRBJ1-1; D not resolved. Trimming stripped 2 bases from V and 8 bases from J, with 15 bases between. The CDR3 consists of 14 residues. CDR1 and CDR2 (germline): LGHDT, YNNKEL (reference sequence). The CDR3 nucleotides read TGTGCCAGCAGCCAATCTTTCCCGCGGGCCGAAGCTTTCTTT. Residues: CASSQSFPRAEAFF.

This rearrangement joins TRBV10-2 to TRBJ2-2; 15 bases align to TRBD2. CDR1 WSHSY and CDR2 SAAADI come from the germline V gene. V lost 8 bases to trimming and J lost 5 bases; unmatched junction nucleotides: 3. The CDR3 runs 15 residues. The chain's CDR3 is CASRTSGGGTGELFF. The CDR3, as DNA: TGCGCCAGCCGGACTAGCGGGGGGGGTACCGGGGAGCTGTTTTTT.

This chain connects TRBV5-4 to TRBJ1-3; no firm D call. Germline V gene data show CDR1 as SGHNT and CDR2 as YYREEE (reference sequence). V was cut by 4 bases and J by 1 base, with 6 bases left in between. This CDR3 spans 13 amino acids. The CDR3 sequence: CASSTESGNTIYF. For the CDR3, the DNA is TGTGCCAGCAGCACCGAGTCTGGAAACACCATATATTTT.

The rearrangement links TRBV6-5 to TRBJ1-2; D gene uncertain. Trimming removed 2 bases from V and 1 base from J, with 5 bases in between. CDR3 length: 13 residues. The V gene's germline CDR1 is MNHEY and CDR2 SVGAGI. The CDR3 nucleotides read TGTGCCAGCAGTTACGGCCTTAACTATGGCTACACCTTC. Protein: CASSYGLNYGYTF.

The V gene is TRBV4-1, the J gene TRBJ1-1; tentatively, D is TRBD1 (6 bases). The CDR3 has 15 residues. Per germline, CDR1 MGHRA and CDR2 YSYEKL. V was cut by 3 bases and J by 0 bases, with 11 bases left in between. CDR3 protein: CASSHRGMLNTEAFF. CDR3 nucleotides: TGCGCCAGCAGCCACAGGGGAATGCTGAACACTGAAGCTTTCTTT.

This clone was counted once. The V and J genes are TRBV5-1 and TRBJ2-2; no reliable D call. Trimming removed 5 bases from V and 0 bases from J, with 8 bases in between. CDR3 length: 14 amino acids. Germline V gene data show CDR1 as SGHRS and CDR2 as YFSETQ. The CDR3 sequence: CASSVSSNTGELFF. CDR3 in DNA: TGCGCCAGCAGTGTATCTTCGAACACCGGGGAGCTGTTTTTT.

The gene calls are TRBV19 and TRBJ2-3; 8 bases are shared with TRBD2. This CDR3 region has 12 residues. With V trimmed by 7 bases and J by 6 bases, 3 bases remained unmatched. Germline-derived CDR1 and CDR2 are LNHDA and SQIVND (reference sequence). The CDR3 DNA is TGTGCCAGTAAAAAGCGGGGGGATACGCAGTATTTT. This encodes CASKKRGDTQYF.

The chain combines TRBV30 with TRBJ2-6; 7 bases map to TRBD2. J lost 2 bases, V lost 2 bases, and 15 bases had no gene match. This CDR3 contains 19 residues. Germline V gene data show CDR1 as GTSNPN and CDR2 as SVGIG (reference sequence). CDR3 DNA sequence: TGTGCCTGGAGTCCAGTACATGGGCGGGGGACGACTGGGGCCAACGTCCTGACTTTC. Translation: CAWSPVHGRGTTGANVLTF.

This chain uses TRBV7-2 with TRBJ1-6; unclear D gene. Trimming left V 3 bases short and J 10 bases short, with 13 bases between. The CDR3 has 14 residues. CDR1 and CDR2 from the germline V gene are SGHTA and FQGNSA. CDR3 nucleotides: TGTGCCAGCAGCTTCGGTCAGGAACAATCACCCCTCCACTTT. It translates to CASSFGQEQSPLHF.

The gene calls are TRBV3-1 (or the pseudogene TRBV3-2) and TRBJ2-3, with 8 positions matching TRBD2. Trimming at V came to 1 base and at J to 14 bases, leaving 5 bases not matched to a gene. Germline V gene lookup returns CDR1 LGHDT and CDR2 YNNKEL (reference sequence). The CDR3 runs 12 residues. CDR3 sequence: CASSQGGTSRYF. In DNA, the CDR3 is TGTGCCAGCAGCCAAGGTGGGACTAGTAGGTATTTT.

This clone was picked up a small number of times. The rearrangement uses TRBV7-9 and TRBJ1-6, with 9 bases matching TRBD1. The CDR3 spans 15 residues. The V gene's germline CDR1 is SEHNR and CDR2 FQNEAQ (reference sequence). V was clipped by 5 bases and J by 7 bases; unmatched bases: 6. CDR3 bases: TGTGCCAGCAGCCCCACCGGGACAGGGAATTCACCCCTCCACTTT. Translating gives CASSPTGTGNSPLHF.

The gene calls are TRBV7-2 and TRBJ1-5; 8 positions agree with TRBD1. Germline CDR1 and CDR2: SGHTA and FQGNSA. The length of the CDR3 is 14 residues. Trimming cost V 6 bases and J 3 bases; bases outside gene matches: 4. The CDR3 here is CASRGTGDNQPQHF. CDR3 in DNA: TGTGCCAGCAGGGGGACAGGAGACAATCAGCCCCAGCATTTT.

This sequence joins TRBV28 and TRBJ2-5; 8 bases fit TRBD2. The trim removed 5 bases at V and 3 bases at J, leaving 8 bases unmatched. Per germline, CDR1 MDHEN and CDR2 SYDVKM. The CDR3 totals 15 residues. This CDR3 reads CASSLGGAGEETQYF. The CDR3 DNA is TGTGCCAGCAGTCTGGGAGGAGCGGGGGAAGAGACCCAGTACTTC.

This rearrangement joins TRBV30 to TRBJ2-2, with unresolved D. The V and J ends lost 4 bases and 7 bases respectively, with 10 bases between them. Germline-derived CDR1 and CDR2 are GTSNPN and SVGIG (reference sequence). The CDR3 loop spans 12 amino acids. CDR3 DNA sequence: TGTGCCTGGACCTTATCCCTCGGGGAGCTGTTTTTT. Translated, it gives CAWTLSLGELFF. The full variable domain, completed using reference TRBV30 and TRBJ2-2, is SQTIHQWPATLVQPVGSPLSLECTVEGTSNPNLYWYRQAAGRGLQLLFYSVGIGQISSEVPQNLSASRPQDRQFILSSKKLLLSDSGFYLCAWTLSLGELFFGEGSRLTVL.

This sequence joins TRBV19 and TRBJ1-1; no clear D. This CDR3 is 12 amino acids long. Trimming took 1 base from V and 5 from J, leaving 5 bases between them. Germline V lookup: CDR1 LNHDA, CDR2 SQIVND (reference sequence). The CDR3 DNA reads as TGTGCCAGTAGTATAGGAGTGACTGAAGCTTTCTTT. Its translation is CASSIGVTEAFF.

The sample holds a few counts of this clone. V gene TRBV7-2 combines with J gene TRBJ2-7; D ambiguous. Germline V gives CDR1 SGHTA, CDR2 FQGNSA. V gave up 5 bases and J gave up 1 base, with 9 bases separating them. The CDR3 has 13 amino acids. The CDR3 DNA is TGTGCCAGCAGCCCTTACGGGTCCTACGAGCAGTACTTC. Its protein is CASSPYGSYEQYF. Full variable domain (missing parts from reference TRBV7-2 and TRBJ2-7): GAGVSQSPSNKVTEKGKDVELRCDPISGHTALYWYRQSLGQGLEFLIYFQGNSAPDKSGLPSDRFSAERTGGSVSTLTIQRTQQEDSAVYLCASSPYGSYEQYFGPGTRLTVT.

This chain uses TRBV6-6 with TRBJ1-2, with TRBD1 matching 7 bases. This CDR3 region has 14 residues. V was pared by 10 bases and J by 7 bases, with 15 bases of the junction left unmatched. Per germline, CDR1 MNHNY and CDR2 SVGAGI (reference sequence). In DNA form, the CDR3 reads TGTGCCATTAGGACAGGAGACTTCACTGGTGGCTACACCTTC. This sequence encodes CAIRTGDFTGGYTF.

The sample holds one count of this clone. The V and J genes are TRBV19 and TRBJ1-2; D is undetermined. This CDR3 is 12 amino acids long. With 7 bases removed from V and 6 bases from J, the gap between germline ends came to 12 bases. Germline V gene sequence: CDR1 LNHDA, CDR2 SQIVND (reference sequence). The CDR3 sequence: CASTAGGDGYTF. CDR3 DNA: TGTGCCAGTACTGCCGGCGGGGATGGCTACACCTTC. Filled out from reference TRBV19 and TRBJ1-2, the complete variable domain reads DGGITQSPKYLFRKEGQNVTLSCEQNLNHDAMYWYRQDPGQGLRLIYYSQIVNDFQKGDIAEGYSVSREKKESFPLTVTSAQKNPTAFYLCASTAGGDGYTFGSGTRLTVV.

The chain recombines TRBV19 with TRBJ1-1, with 7 bases aligning to TRBD1. CDR3 length equals 14 residues. Per germline, CDR1 LNHDA and CDR2 SQIVND (reference sequence). The V and J ends lost 4 bases and 1 base, in that order; junction bases with no gene match: 3. The CDR3 reads CASSTGGTNTEAFF. The CDR3 coding sequence is TGTGCCAGTAGTACAGGGGGAACGAACACTGAAGCTTTCTTT.

This sequence joins TRBV15 and TRBJ1-2; no definite D call. In germline, CDR1 is LNHNV, CDR2 YYDKDF (reference sequence). The CDR3 has 12 amino acids. The V end was cut by 11 bases, the J end by 6 bases, with 16 bases between. CDR3 region: CASYGSVDGYTF. CDR3 in DNA: TGTGCCTCCTACGGGTCCGTCGATGGCTACACCTTC.

This CDR3 is CASNYDRLNEKLFF. CDR3 nucleotide sequence: TGTGCCAGCAACTACGACAGGCTTAATGAAAAACTGTTTTTT. The chain links TRBV2 to TRBJ1-4, with D tentatively TRBD1 (6 bases). Germline CDR1 and CDR2: SNHLY and FYNNEI. The V gene lost 7 bases and the J gene lost 4 bases, with 13 bases spanning the gap. This CDR3 contains 14 residues.

The J gene is TRBJ1-6, the V gene TRBV3-1 (or the pseudogene TRBV3-2), with 7 bases lining up with TRBD1. Losses at the gene ends were 2 bases for V and 7 bases for J; bases not matched to a gene: 2. The germline CDR1 and CDR2 sequences are LGHDT and YNNKEL (reference sequence). The CDR3 is 14 residues long. CDR3 nucleotides: TGTGCCAGCAGCCAAAAACAGGGGAATTCACCCCTCCACTTT. Its translation: CASSQKQGNSPLHF.

The chain links TRBV7-9 to TRBJ1-2, with TRBD1 identical over 7 bases. The V segment lost 7 bases and the J segment 4 bases; nucleotides outside the gene matches: 6. The CDR3 is 13 residues long. Germline-derived CDR1 and CDR2 are SEHNR and FQNEAQ (reference sequence). CDR3 loop: CASIGGDSYGYTF. CDR3 bases: TGTGCCAGCATTGGAGGGGACAGCTATGGCTACACCTTC.

The chain is built from TRBV4-1 and TRBJ1-2; weak D call: TRBD1 (6 bases). Germline CDR1 is MGHRA and CDR2 is YSYEKL. The CDR3 sequence is 12 residues long. V was clipped by 5 bases and J by 5 bases, with 9 bases between them. CDR3 sequence: CASSSQGYGYTF. Here the CDR3 DNA reads TGCGCCAGCAGCTCACAGGGTTATGGCTACACCTTC.

This chain joins TRBV11-3 and TRBJ2-7; 11 positions agree with TRBD2. CDR1 is SGHNT and CDR2 is YENEEA in the germline V gene. CDR3 length equals 14 residues. Trimming at V came to 2 bases and at J to 5 bases, leaving 2 bases not matched to a gene. The CDR3 DNA sequence: TGTGCCAGCAGCTTACGACTAGCGGGGAACGAGCAGTACTTC. It translates to CASSLRLAGNEQYF.

V gene TRBV6-5 combines with J gene TRBJ2-2; 7 bases are a match to TRBD1. In germline, CDR1 is MNHEY, CDR2 SVGAGI. There are 15 residues in the CDR3. Trimming cost V 6 bases and J 0 bases; bases outside gene matches: 4. CDR3: CASRTGTANTGELFF. CDR3 coding DNA: TGTGCCAGCAGAACCGGGACAGCGAACACCGGGGAGCTGTTTTTT.

V and J are TRBV7-2 and TRBJ1-2; D not certain. Germline CDR1 is SGHTA and CDR2 is FQGNSA. This CDR3 comprises 14 residues. The V and J ends lost 1 base and 4 bases respectively, with 10 bases between them. CDR3 residues: CASSLGVGGYGYTF. The CDR3 nucleotides are TGTGCCAGCAGCTTAGGGGTCGGCGGCTATGGCTACACCTTC.

The table lists this clone with a few counts. The chain links TRBV2 to TRBJ1-2; 9 bases map to TRBD1. This CDR3 comprises 15 residues. Per the germline V gene, CDR1 is SNHLY and CDR2 is FYNNEI. V gave up 3 bases and J gave up 8 bases; unmatched junction bases: 10. CDR3 in DNA: TGTGCCAGCAGTGAGCAGGGGACAGGGATCCGCGGCTACACCTTC. It codes for CASSEQGTGIRGYTF.